This TCR beta chain derives from a study of blood T cell repertoires in COVID-19. About the research overall: The cDNA or gDNA used as material had been derived from T cells, B-cell-depleted T cells, or PBMCs.

Assay used: immunoSEQ multiplex PCR; TCRdb lists only in-frame clones, some missing. The repertoire consists of about 310,000 clones, with around nine tenths occurring once and the leading ten covering roughly 5.3%. Clinical history as reported by participants underpinned cohort assignment. Recovered Cohort 3 donors showed two negative PCRs, clearance, or symptom resolution. Sequenced material: PBMCs or T cells enriched from blood (not recorded which). The source is a man aged 55 to 69 who had recovered from COVID-19.

The CDR3 coding sequence is TGTGCCAGTAGTATATTCCCCCGCGGGAGCCTCTACGAGCAGTACTTC. It specifies CASSIFPRGSLYEQYF. The rearrangement links TRBV19 to TRBJ2-7; TRBD2 matches at 7 bases. Germline CDR1 is LNHDA and CDR2 is SQIVND (reference sequence). The junction had 10 bases not matched to a gene; V was cut back by 2 bases and J by 3 bases. The CDR3 contains 16 residues.